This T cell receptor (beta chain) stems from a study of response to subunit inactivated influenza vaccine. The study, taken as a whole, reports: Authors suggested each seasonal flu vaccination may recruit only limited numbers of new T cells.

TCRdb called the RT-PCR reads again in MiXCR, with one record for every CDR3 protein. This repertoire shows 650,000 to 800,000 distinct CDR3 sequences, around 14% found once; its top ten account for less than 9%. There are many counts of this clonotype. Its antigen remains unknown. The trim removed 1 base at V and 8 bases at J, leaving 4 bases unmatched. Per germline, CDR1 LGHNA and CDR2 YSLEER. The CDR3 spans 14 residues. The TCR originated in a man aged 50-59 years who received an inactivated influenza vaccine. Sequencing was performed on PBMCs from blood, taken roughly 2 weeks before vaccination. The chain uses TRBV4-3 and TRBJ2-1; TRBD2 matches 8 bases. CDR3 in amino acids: CASSQGSGTDEQFF. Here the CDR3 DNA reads TGCGCCAGCAGCCAAGGTAGCGGGACGGATGAGCAGTTCTTC.